The next 17 T cell receptor beta chains were all read from a single sample in a study of CD8+CD57+ T cells in acquired aplastic anemia. TCR beta VDJ and CDR3 profiling used genomic DNA as template. TCRdb called the reads again in MiXCR, with one record for every CDR3 protein. The profile shows about 150,000 distinct CDR3 sequences, less than 45% of them singletons. The material sequenced was sorted CD4+, CD8+, or CD8+CD57+ T cells (not recorded which) from PBMCs. The receptors were sampled from a human donor in good health, serving as a control.

This clonotype was counted at least ten times. The gene calls are TRBV12-3 or TRBV12-4 and TRBJ1-1; D may be TRBD1 (5 bases). Trimming removed 6 bases at V and 0 bases at J, with 20 bases between. CDR3 size: 17 residues. Written as DNA, the CDR3 is TGTGCCAGCAGCCCCGGGGGGGGAGGGCTGATGAACACTGAAGCTTTCTTT. Residues: CASSPGGGGLMNTEAFF.

In this sample, this clonotype turned up a few times. The chain joins TRBV27 to TRBJ2-1; unclear D gene. Between the trimmed V and J ends, which lost 5 bases and 4 bases, there was a span of 15 bases. Germline V gene sequence: CDR1 MNHEY, CDR2 SMNVEV (reference sequence). CDR3 length: 15 amino acids. This chain's CDR3 is CASSGGHGFYNEQFF. CDR3 coding DNA: TGTGCCAGCAGTGGCGGTCATGGTTTTTACAATGAGCAGTTCTTC.

The chain employs TRBV24-1 and TRBJ2-3, with D perhaps TRBD2 (6 bases). The CDR3 contains 16 residues. Germline lookup yields CDR1 KGHDR and CDR2 SFDVKD. Trimming cost V 3 bases and J 4 bases, with 16 bases left between them. The chain's CDR3 is CATSDPKSGDPDTQYF. The CDR3 DNA follows: TGTGCCACCAGTGATCCCAAGTCGGGAGATCCAGATACGCAGTATTTT.

Notes on this clonotype: A much bigger clone sits one base away, suggesting this may be a read error. The chain joins TRBV5-1 to TRBJ2-5; 8 bases map to TRBD2. CDR1 and CDR2 (germline): SGHRS, YFSETQ. The CDR3 has 16 residues. CDR3 nucleotides: TGCGCCAGCAGCCCAAACGGACTAGCCGTTCAAGAGACCCTGTACTTC. Protein sequence: CASSPNGLAVQETLYF. The variable domain in full, completed from reference TRBV5-1 and TRBJ2-5, reads KAGVTQTPRYLIKTRGQQVTLSCSPISGHRSVSWYQQTPGQGLQFLFEYFSETQRNKGNFPGRFSGRQFSNSRSEMNVSTLELGDSALYLCASSPNGLAVQETLYFGPGTRLLVL.

There are many counts of this clonotype. The rearrangement links TRBV4-2 to TRBJ2-3; 14 bases are shared with TRBD2. V was pared by 4 bases and J by 2 bases, with 11 bases of the junction left unmatched. From germline, CDR1 is LGHNA and CDR2 YNFKEQ. There are 19 residues in the CDR3. CDR3 in amino acids: CASSRLSGTSGGTTDTQYF. CDR3 in DNA: TGTGCCAGCAGCCGACTCTCCGGGACTAGCGGGGGAACCACAGATACGCAGTATTTT.

CDR3 sequence: CATSRPGQGLNEQFF. The CDR3 region has the DNA TGTGCCACCAGCAGACCGGGACAGGGTTTAAATGAGCAGTTCTTC. The chain carries TRBV15 and TRBJ2-1, with TRBD1 matching over 9 bases. Unmatched junction bases numbered 6, after V lost 2 bases and J lost 7 bases. CDR3 length: 15 amino acids. The germline V gene encodes CDR1 LNHNV and CDR2 YYDKDF (reference sequence). The full variable domain, in which reference TRBV15 and TRBJ2-1 provide the parts outside the CDR3, is DAMVIQNPRYQVTQFGKPVTLSCSQTLNHNVMYWYQQKSSQAPKLLFHYYDKDFNNEADTPDNFQSRRPNTSFCFLDIRSPGLGDTAMYLCATSRPGQGLNEQFFGPGTRLTVL.

For this clonotype: Compared with germline, one end of the junction differs, possibly owing to a read error. The J gene is TRBJ2-1, the V gene TRBV9; 7 positions agree with TRBD1. The length of the CDR3 is 15 residues. CDR1 and CDR2 (germline): SGDLS, YYNGEE. The CDR3 sequence: CASSPREGAYDEQFF. In DNA, the CDR3 is TGTGCCAGCAGCCCCCGAGAGGGGGCCTACGATGAGCAGTTCTTC.

The chain combines TRBV5-4 with TRBJ2-7, with D maybe TRBD1 (6 bases). V was trimmed by 2 bases and J by 5 bases, leaving 14 bases between them. The CDR3 loop spans 14 amino acids. In germline, CDR1 is SGHNT, CDR2 YYREEE (reference sequence). DNA of the CDR3: TGTGCCAGCAGCTTTTTATCAGGGGCCCACGAGCAGTACTTC. It codes for CASSFLSGAHEQYF. Full variable domain (rest looked up from reference TRBV5-4 and TRBJ2-7): ETGVTQSPTHLIKTRGQQVTLRCSSQSGHNTVSWYQQALGQGPQFIFQYYREEENGRGNFPPRFSGLQFPNYSSELNVNALELDDSALYLCASSFLSGAHEQYFGPGTRLTVT.

This clonotype was picked up a small number of times. The rearrangement uses TRBV15 and TRBJ2-5, with 8 bases identical to TRBD2. The CDR3 totals 16 residues. J gave up 3 bases and V 0 bases, and 6 bases lay outside the gene matches. In germline, CDR1 is LNHNV, CDR2 YYDKDF (reference sequence). CDR3 sequence: CATSRDKRAGEETQYF. The CDR3 coding sequence is TGTGCCACCAGCAGAGATAAAAGAGCGGGAGAAGAGACCCAGTACTTC.

This clonotype was recorded a few times. The chain carries TRBV2 and TRBJ2-1; D gene unclear. The V gene lost 2 bases and the J gene lost 4 bases, with 6 bases spanning the gap. This CDR3 contains 13 residues. CDR1 is SNHLY, CDR2 FYNNEI, per germline. CDR3 residues: CASSEPTYNEQFF. In DNA form, the CDR3 reads TGTGCCAGCAGTGAACCTACTTACAATGAGCAGTTCTTC.

The CDR3 sequence is CASSIPGTLGNTIYF. The CDR3 nucleotides are TGTGCCAGTAGTATACCCGGGACACTTGGAAACACCATATATTTT. This chain uses TRBV19 with TRBJ1-3; a possible D gene is TRBD1 (6 bases). The germline CDR1 and CDR2 sequences are LNHDA and SQIVND (reference sequence). Trimming cost V 2 bases and J 3 bases, with 11 bases left between them. This CDR3 is 15 amino acids long.

This clonotype has a count of ten or more. The rearrangement joins TRBV4-2 to TRBJ1-2; 8 positions agree with TRBD1. Trimming at V came to 4 bases and at J to 7 bases, leaving 5 bases not matched to a gene. Germline assignment: CDR1 LGHNA and CDR2 YNFKEQ. The CDR3 is made up of 13 amino acids. DNA of the CDR3: TGTGCCAGCAGCCGTGGACAGGGTGTTGGCTACACCTTC. This encodes CASSRGQGVGYTF.

About this clonotype: Given a much more abundant clone one base away, this may be a read error. This sequence joins TRBV30 and TRBJ2-5, with D possibly called TRBD1 or TRBD2 (5 bases each). From germline, CDR1 is GTSNPN and CDR2 SVGIG (reference sequence). Trimming shortened V by 5 bases and J by 5 bases, and 21 bases separated the two germline ends. The CDR3 has 15 residues. The CDR3 is CAWDGTTQAFETQYF. Here the CDR3 DNA reads TGTGCCTGGGACGGGACCACCCAGGCCTTCGAGACCCAGTACTTC.

In this sample, this clonotype turned up many times. The V and J genes are TRBV10-3 and TRBJ1-1, with 11 nucleotides matching TRBD1. With V trimmed by 10 bases and J by 4 bases, 2 bases remained unmatched. Germline V CDR1 and CDR2: ENHRY, SYGVKD. This CDR3 has 12 residues. The CDR3 DNA follows: TGTGCCACCGGGACAGGGGGCACTGAAGCTTTCTTT. Its protein product is CATGTGGTEAFF.

The V gene is TRBV15, the J gene TRBJ2-7; TRBD2 might be the D (5 bases). The CDR3 totals 11 residues. The germline CDR1 and CDR2 sequences are LNHNV and YYDKDF (reference sequence). V shed 6 bases and J shed 6 bases, with 9 bases lying between them. This CDR3 reads CATRYRGEQYF. The CDR3 DNA reads TGTGCCACCAGGTACCGGGGCGAGCAGTACTTC.

The chain uses TRBV19 and TRBJ2-1; D perhaps matches TRBD1 (5 bases). Between the trimmed V and J ends, which lost 0 bases and 7 bases, there was a span of 19 bases. This CDR3 is built from 17 residues. Germline V gene lookup returns CDR1 LNHDA and CDR2 SQIVND (reference sequence). This CDR3 is CASSIDHGWGWLNEQFF. CDR3 sequence (DNA): TGTGCCAGTAGTATAGATCATGGGTGGGGCTGGTTGAATGAGCAGTTCTTC.

The table lists this clonotype with a few counts. A much larger clone differs by one base, so this may be a read error. This sequence joins TRBV20-1 and TRBJ2-7, with D perhaps matching TRBD2 (7 bases). CDR3 length: 15 amino acids. Per the germline V gene, CDR1 is DFQATT and CDR2 is SNEGSKA (reference sequence). CDR3 DNA sequence: TGCAGTGCTGGAGATGGGGGCGGGAGATCGGACGAGCAGTACTTC. Protein product: CSAGDGGGRSDEQYF.